One and the same sample provided the 23 T cell receptor beta chains below, sequenced in a study of OX40 agonist ivuxolimab in advanced cancers. Generated by immunoSEQ multiplex PCR, the TCRdb table keeps only in-frame clones and is missing some. Among roughly 70,000 clones, 87% were seen once, and the ten largest hold under 3.5%. The material sequenced was CD4+ or CD8+ T cells sorted from blood, taken in a trial of the OX40 agonist ivuxolimab. The origin of the receptors is an adult with an advanced solid tumor such as melanoma, head and neck, liver or kidney cancer.

The V call is TRBV7-3, the J call TRBJ2-1; TRBD2 aligns across 9 bases. V gave up 5 bases and J gave up 9 bases; unmatched junction bases: 8. The CDR3 is 14 residues long. The V gene's germline CDR1 is SGHTA and CDR2 FQGTGA. Written as DNA, the CDR3 is TGTGCCAGCAGCATCAATAGCGGGAGTGGTGAGCAGTTCTTC. It yields the protein CASSINSGSGEQFF.

This clone was counted a few times. The CDR3 is CASSMLAGEAFF. In nucleotides, the CDR3 is TGTGCCAGTAGTATGTTGGCAGGAGAAGCTTTCTTT. The V and J genes are TRBV19 and TRBJ1-1; D uncertain. From germline, CDR1 is LNHDA and CDR2 SQIVND (reference sequence). CDR3 length: 12 amino acids. V was pared by 3 bases and J by 8 bases, with 10 bases between. The full variable domain, with the rest looked up from reference TRBV19 and TRBJ1-1, is DGGITQSPKYLFRKEGQNVTLSCEQNLNHDAMYWYRQDPGQGLRLIYYSQIVNDFQKGDIAEGYSVSREKKESFPLTVTSAQKNPTAFYLCASSMLAGEAFFGQGTRLTVV.

V usage is TRBV30 and J usage is TRBJ1-2; tentatively, D is TRBD1 (5 bases). Germline lookup yields CDR1 GTSNPN and CDR2 SVGIG (reference sequence). This CDR3 has 12 amino acids. The ends were cut back, 7 bases at V and 4 bases at J, with 13 bases in the middle. This chain's CDR3 is CASPVGGYGYTF. The CDR3, as DNA: TGTGCCTCCCCTGTGGGGGGCTATGGCTACACCTTC.

The V call is TRBV18, the J call TRBJ2-1; D remains unclear. This CDR3 spans 12 amino acids. The V end lost 2 bases, the J end lost 9 bases, and 8 bases lay between the germline ends. Germline CDR1 reads KGHSH; CDR2 reads LQKENI. CDR3 nucleotides: TGTGCCAGCTCACCAGACCTAACTGAGCAGTTCTTC. Encoded protein: CASSPDLTEQFF.

The rearrangement joins TRBV5-4 to TRBJ2-3; 9 nucleotides agree with TRBD2. This CDR3 region has 13 residues. Trimming took 4 bases from V and 4 from J; bases not matched to a gene: 1. Germline V gene sequence: CDR1 SGHNT, CDR2 YYREEE (reference sequence). The CDR3 coding sequence is TGTGCCAGCAGCAGGACTAGCGCAGATACGCAGTATTTT. This translates into CASSRTSADTQYF.

V usage is TRBV6-5 and J usage is TRBJ2-7; D tentatively reads TRBD1 or TRBD2 (5 bases each). The CDR3 runs 13 residues. Trimming left V 2 bases short and J 5 bases short, with 10 bases between. Germline V gene lookup returns CDR1 MNHEY and CDR2 SVGAGI. CDR3 coding DNA: TGTGCCAGCAGTTACGATGGGGACCACGAGCAGTACTTC. Its protein product is CASSYDGDHEQYF.

The chain carries TRBV5-1 and TRBJ1-2; TRBD1 might be the D (6 bases). This CDR3 spans 15 amino acids. Trimming took 6 bases from V and 2 from J, leaving 17 bases between them. Germline CDR1 SGHRS, CDR2 YFSETQ. This chain's CDR3 is CASTSSWGANYGYTF. In nucleotides, the CDR3 is TGCGCCAGCACATCGTCTTGGGGGGCGAACTATGGCTACACCTTC.

This chain joins TRBV7-9 and TRBJ1-1; D is unclear. CDR1 is SEHNR and CDR2 is FQNEAQ in the germline V gene (reference sequence). V lost 5 bases and J lost 6, with 16 bases in between. This CDR3 has 14 residues. CDR3 nucleotides: TGTGCCAGCAGCCCTCCCCGGTGGGGATCTGAAGCTTTCTTT. It is translated as CASSPPRWGSEAFF.

The J gene is TRBJ2-2, the V gene TRBV5-6; tentative D call: TRBD2 (5 bases). The V end was cut by 4 bases, the J end by 7 bases, with 14 bases between. Germline values: CDR1 SGHDT, CDR2 YYEEEE. The CDR3 extends over 14 amino acids. The CDR3 loop is CASSGWVGGGELFF. CDR3 sequence (DNA): TGTGCCAGCAGCGGCTGGGTAGGAGGCGGGGAGCTGTTTTTT.

The V gene is TRBV6-6, the J gene TRBJ1-4; D gene uncertain. The germline V gene has CDR1 MNHNY and CDR2 SVGAGI (reference sequence). The V end lost 1 base, the J end lost 8 bases, and 8 bases lay between the germline ends. The CDR3 consists of 13 residues. The CDR3 protein is CASSYFVGEKLFF. Written as DNA, the CDR3 is TGTGCCAGCAGTTACTTTGTTGGGGAAAAACTGTTTTTT.

This clone was seen just once. The V gene is TRBV20-1, the J gene TRBJ2-5; D gene unclear. Germline CDR1 reads DFQATT; CDR2 reads SNEGSKA (reference sequence). Trimming cost V 5 bases and J 5 bases, with 9 bases left between them. The CDR3 covers 11 residues. CDR3 protein: CSAPERETQYF. CDR3 nucleotides: TGCAGTGCTCCCGAAAGGGAGACCCAGTACTTC.

The chain is built from TRBV5-6 and TRBJ2-2; no clear D gene. The CDR3 is 14 residues long. Germline lookup yields CDR1 SGHDT and CDR2 YYEEEE. Trimming cost V 4 bases and J 1 base, with 8 bases left between them. This chain's CDR3 is CASSLGRNTGELFF. The CDR3 region has the DNA TGTGCCAGCAGCCTCGGACGGAACACCGGGGAGCTGTTTTTT.

The chain employs TRBV28 and TRBJ2-5; TRBD2 aligns across 12 bases. V dropped 1 base and J dropped 4; count of bases not matched to a gene: 7. The CDR3 is 17 residues long. The germline CDR1 and CDR2 sequences are MDHEN and SYDVKM. CDR3 residues: CASSLYSTSGSSETQYF. CDR3 coding DNA: TGTGCCAGCAGTTTATACTCGACTAGCGGGAGTTCAGAGACCCAGTACTTC.

J is TRBJ1-1 and V is TRBV5-1, with 8 bases identical to TRBD1. CDR3 length: 13 residues. CDR1 is SGHRS and CDR2 is YFSETQ in the germline V gene. Trimming took 2 bases from V and 5 from J; bases not matched to a gene: 2. CDR3 nucleotide sequence: TGCGCCAGCAGCTTCGACAGGGGAACTGAAGCTTTCTTT. Its protein product is CASSFDRGTEAFF.

The rearrangement uses TRBV16 and TRBJ1-4; TRBD1 matches at 10 bases. Germline V gene data show CDR1 as KGHSY and CDR2 as FQNENV. This CDR3 is 16 amino acids long. V lost 3 bases, J lost 4 bases, and 5 bases stayed unmatched. The CDR3 reads CASSQTTGGHNEKLFF. CDR3 DNA sequence: TGTGCCAGCAGCCAGACGACAGGGGGCCATAATGAAAAACTGTTTTTT.

This chain uses TRBV15 with TRBJ2-4; TRBD2 matches 13 bases. Germline loops: CDR1 LNHNV, CDR2 YYDKDF (reference sequence). The CDR3 has 15 amino acids. V shed 2 bases, J shed 7 bases, and the junction held 2 bases outside the gene matches. In DNA, the CDR3 is TGTGCCACCAGCAGAAGACTAGCGGGAGGCAACATTCAGTACTTC. Its protein is CATSRRLAGGNIQYF.

The chain recombines TRBV28 with TRBJ1-1; 9 bases line up with TRBD1. The CDR3 has 14 amino acids. Germline V lookup: CDR1 MDHEN, CDR2 SYDVKM. Losses at the gene ends were 6 bases for V and 4 bases for J; bases not matched to a gene: 6. The CDR3 sequence: CASSHGDRVTEAFF. For the CDR3, the DNA is TGTGCCAGCAGCCACGGGGACAGGGTCACTGAAGCTTTCTTT. Filled out from reference TRBV28 and TRBJ1-1, the complete variable domain reads DVKVTQSSRYLVKRTGEKVFLECVQDMDHENMFWYRQDPGLGLRLIYFSYDVKMKEKGDIPEGYSVSREKKERFSLILESASTNQTSMYLCASSHGDRVTEAFFGQGTRLTVV.

CDR3 DNA sequence: TGTGCCAGTAGTATTTCGGCTGGCTACACCTTC. Translated: CASSISAGYTF. V gene TRBV19 combines with J gene TRBJ1-2, with no clear D. V lost 3 bases and J lost 7, with 6 bases in between. This CDR3 comprises 11 residues. Germline V CDR1 and CDR2: LNHDA, SQIVND (reference sequence).

V gene TRBV28 combines with J gene TRBJ1-5, with 9 nucleotides matching TRBD1. CDR1 MDHEN and CDR2 SYDVKM come from the germline V gene. V shed 6 bases, J shed 2 bases, and the junction held 5 bases outside the gene matches. The CDR3 covers 15 residues. The chain's CDR3 is CASSRTGVGNQPQHF. CDR3 nucleotide sequence: TGTGCCAGCAGCAGGACAGGGGTTGGCAATCAGCCCCAGCATTTT.

V gene TRBV28 combines with J gene TRBJ2-5; D is possibly TRBD2 (6 bases). Germline-derived CDR1 and CDR2 are MDHEN and SYDVKM. CDR3 length: 15 residues. Deletions cut 8 bases from V and 2 bases from J, with 18 bases between. CDR3 DNA sequence: TGTGCCAGCGATGGGGCGGACTATAGTCAAGAGACCCAGTACTTC. It translates to CASDGADYSQETQYF.

V gene TRBV19 combines with J gene TRBJ1-5; no firm D call. This CDR3 has 14 residues. Germline V lookup: CDR1 LNHDA, CDR2 SQIVND (reference sequence). V was shortened by 4 bases and J by 3 bases, with 10 bases between the two germline ends. Here the CDR3 reads CASSNSGFNQPQHF. The CDR3 DNA reads as TGTGCCAGTAGTAATTCGGGGTTCAATCAGCCCCAGCATTTT.

This clone was found a few times. V usage is TRBV28 and J usage is TRBJ1-2; D is uncertain. There are 12 residues in the CDR3. Germline V gene sequence: CDR1 MDHEN, CDR2 SYDVKM. The ends were cut back, 2 bases at V and 5 bases at J, with 6 bases in the middle. The CDR3: CASSLVGYGYTF. The CDR3 region has the DNA TGTGCCAGCAGTTTAGTAGGTTATGGCTACACCTTC.

About this clone: Additional DNA sequences in this sample encode the identical CDR3. V is TRBV6-6 and J is TRBJ1-1, with D possibly TRBD1 on 5 matching bases. CDR3 length: 15 residues. Germline V gives CDR1 MNHNY, CDR2 SVGAGI (reference sequence). Trimming removed 2 bases at V and 1 base at J, with 11 bases between. This CDR3 reads CASSYDGQGNTEAFF. In DNA, the CDR3 is TGTGCCAGCAGTTACGATGGGCAGGGGAACACTGAAGCTTTCTTT.